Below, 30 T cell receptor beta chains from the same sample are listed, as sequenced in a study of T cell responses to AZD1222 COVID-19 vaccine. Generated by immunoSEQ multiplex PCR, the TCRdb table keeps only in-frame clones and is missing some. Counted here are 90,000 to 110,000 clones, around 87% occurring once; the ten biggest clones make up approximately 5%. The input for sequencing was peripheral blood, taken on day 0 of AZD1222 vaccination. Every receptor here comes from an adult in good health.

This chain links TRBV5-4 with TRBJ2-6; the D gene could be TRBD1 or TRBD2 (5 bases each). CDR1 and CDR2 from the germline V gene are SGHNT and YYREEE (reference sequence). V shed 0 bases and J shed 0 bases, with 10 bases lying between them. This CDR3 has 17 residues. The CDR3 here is CASSLGVGVSGANVLTF. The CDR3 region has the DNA TGTGCCAGCAGCTTGGGCGTGGGGGTCTCTGGGGCCAACGTCCTGACTTTC.

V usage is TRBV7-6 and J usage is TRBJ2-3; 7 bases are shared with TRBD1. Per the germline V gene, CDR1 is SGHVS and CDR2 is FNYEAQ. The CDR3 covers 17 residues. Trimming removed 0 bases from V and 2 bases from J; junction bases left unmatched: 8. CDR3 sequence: CASSLALRGRVTDTQYF. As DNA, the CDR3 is TGTGCCAGCAGCTTAGCCCTTAGGGGGCGGGTCACAGATACGCAGTATTTT.

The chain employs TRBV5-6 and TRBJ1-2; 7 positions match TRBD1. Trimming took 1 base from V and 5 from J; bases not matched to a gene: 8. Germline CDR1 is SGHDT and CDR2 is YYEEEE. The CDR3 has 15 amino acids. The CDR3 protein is CASSLLGTEPYGYTF. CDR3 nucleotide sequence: TGTGCCAGCAGCTTGTTAGGGACAGAGCCATATGGCTACACCTTC.

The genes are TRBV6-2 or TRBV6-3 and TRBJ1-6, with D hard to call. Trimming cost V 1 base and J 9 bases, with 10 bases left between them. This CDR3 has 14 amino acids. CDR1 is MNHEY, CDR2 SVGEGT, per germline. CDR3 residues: CASSYWAALSPLHF. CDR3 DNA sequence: TGTGCCAGCAGTTACTGGGCAGCCCTTTCACCCCTCCACTTT.

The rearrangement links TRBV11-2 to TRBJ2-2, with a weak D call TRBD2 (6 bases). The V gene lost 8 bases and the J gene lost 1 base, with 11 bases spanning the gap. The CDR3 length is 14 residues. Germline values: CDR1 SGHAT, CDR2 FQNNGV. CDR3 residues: CASGRGLNTGELFF. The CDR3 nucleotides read TGTGCCAGCGGGCGGGGTCTGAACACCGGGGAGCTGTTTTTT.

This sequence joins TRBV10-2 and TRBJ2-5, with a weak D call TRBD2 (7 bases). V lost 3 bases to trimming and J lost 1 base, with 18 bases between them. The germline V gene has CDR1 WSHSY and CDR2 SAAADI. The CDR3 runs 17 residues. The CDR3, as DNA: TGCGCCAGCAGTGAAGACCGGTACGGGGGGCCCCAAGAGACCCAGTACTTC. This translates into CASSEDRYGGPQETQYF.

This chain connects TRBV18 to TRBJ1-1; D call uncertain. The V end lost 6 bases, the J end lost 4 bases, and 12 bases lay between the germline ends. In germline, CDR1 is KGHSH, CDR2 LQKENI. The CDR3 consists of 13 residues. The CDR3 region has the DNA TGTGCCAGCTCTACCGGGATGGTCACTGAAGCTTTCTTT. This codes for CASSTGMVTEAFF.

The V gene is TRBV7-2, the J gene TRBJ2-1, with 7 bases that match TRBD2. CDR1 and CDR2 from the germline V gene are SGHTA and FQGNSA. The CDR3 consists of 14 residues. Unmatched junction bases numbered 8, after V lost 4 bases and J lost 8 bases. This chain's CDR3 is CASSSKRGRDEQFF. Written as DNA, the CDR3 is TGTGCCAGCAGCTCAAAGCGGGGCCGGGATGAGCAGTTCTTC.

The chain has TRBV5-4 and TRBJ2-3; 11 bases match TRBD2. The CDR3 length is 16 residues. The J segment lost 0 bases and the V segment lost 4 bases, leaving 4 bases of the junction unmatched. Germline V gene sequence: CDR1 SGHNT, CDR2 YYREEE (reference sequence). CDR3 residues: CASSPGLADSTDTQYF. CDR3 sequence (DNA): TGTGCCAGCAGCCCGGGACTAGCGGACAGCACAGATACGCAGTATTTT.

The CDR3 sequence is CASSRSYDLSTDTQYF. In nucleotides, the CDR3 is TGTGCCAGCAGCCGATCATACGACCTGAGCACAGATACGCAGTATTTT. This sequence joins TRBV7-3 and TRBJ2-3, with D uncertain. Trimming removed 5 bases from V and 0 bases from J, with 15 bases in between. This CDR3 contains 16 residues. The germline V gene has CDR1 SGHTA and CDR2 FQGTGA.

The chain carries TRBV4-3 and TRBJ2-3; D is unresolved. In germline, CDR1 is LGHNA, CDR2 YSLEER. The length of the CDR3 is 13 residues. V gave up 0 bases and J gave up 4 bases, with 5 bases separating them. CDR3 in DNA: TGCGCCAGCAGCCAAGATGTCGCAGATACGCAGTATTTT. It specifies CASSQDVADTQYF.

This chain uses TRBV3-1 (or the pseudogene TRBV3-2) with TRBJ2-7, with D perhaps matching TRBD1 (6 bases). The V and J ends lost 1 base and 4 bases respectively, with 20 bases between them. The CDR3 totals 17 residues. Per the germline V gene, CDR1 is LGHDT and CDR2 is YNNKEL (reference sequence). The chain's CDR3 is CASSQVLHRVGPYEQYF. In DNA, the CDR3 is TGTGCCAGCAGCCAAGTTCTCCACAGGGTCGGGCCTTACGAGCAGTACTTC.

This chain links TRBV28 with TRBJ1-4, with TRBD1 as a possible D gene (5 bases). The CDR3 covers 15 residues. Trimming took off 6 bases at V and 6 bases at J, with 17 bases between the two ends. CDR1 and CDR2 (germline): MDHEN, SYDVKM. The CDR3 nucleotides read TGTGCCAGCAGGGACACGGGAGGGTCTCATGAAAAACTGTTTTTT. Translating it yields CASRDTGGSHEKLFF.

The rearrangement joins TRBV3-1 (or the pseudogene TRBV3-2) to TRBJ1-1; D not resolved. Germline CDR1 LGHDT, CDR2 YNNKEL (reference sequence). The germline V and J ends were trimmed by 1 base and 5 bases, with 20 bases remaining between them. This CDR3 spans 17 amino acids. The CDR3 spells CASSQVGRGPGGTEAFF. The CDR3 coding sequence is TGTGCCAGCAGCCAAGTCGGGCGTGGTCCCGGCGGAACTGAAGCTTTCTTT.

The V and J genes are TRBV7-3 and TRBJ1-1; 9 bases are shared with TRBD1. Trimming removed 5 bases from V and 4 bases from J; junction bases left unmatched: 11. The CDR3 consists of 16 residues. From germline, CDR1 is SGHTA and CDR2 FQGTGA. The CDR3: CASSLTVQGASTEAFF. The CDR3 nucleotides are TGTGCCAGCAGCCTCACCGTACAGGGGGCAAGCACTGAAGCTTTCTTT.

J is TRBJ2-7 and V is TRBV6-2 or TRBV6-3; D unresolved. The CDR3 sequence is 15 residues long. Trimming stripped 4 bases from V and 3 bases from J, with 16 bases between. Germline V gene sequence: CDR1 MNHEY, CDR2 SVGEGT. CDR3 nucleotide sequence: TGTGCCAGCAGTTCACCTGGACCGGTCAGCTACGAGCAGTACTTC. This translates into CASSSPGPVSYEQYF.

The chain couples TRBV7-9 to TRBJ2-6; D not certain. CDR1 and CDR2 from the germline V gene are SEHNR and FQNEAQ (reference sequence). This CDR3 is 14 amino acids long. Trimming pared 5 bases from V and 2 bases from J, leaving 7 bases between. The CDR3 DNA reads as TGTGCCAGCAGCCTCGCTGCTGGGGCCAACGTCCTGACTTTC. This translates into CASSLAAGANVLTF.

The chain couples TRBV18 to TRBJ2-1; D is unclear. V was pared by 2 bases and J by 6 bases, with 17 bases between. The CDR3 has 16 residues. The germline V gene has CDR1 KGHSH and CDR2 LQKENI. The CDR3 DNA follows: TGTGCCAGCTCACCATACCTCGAACCAGTTGGCAATGAGCAGTTCTTC. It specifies CASSPYLEPVGNEQFF. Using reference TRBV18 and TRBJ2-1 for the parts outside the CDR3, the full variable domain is NAGVMQNPRHLVRRRGQEARLRCSPMKGHSHVYWYRQLPEEGLKFMVYLQKENIIDESGMPKERFSAEFPKEGPSILRIQQVVRGDSAAYFCASSPYLEPVGNEQFFGPGTRLTVL.

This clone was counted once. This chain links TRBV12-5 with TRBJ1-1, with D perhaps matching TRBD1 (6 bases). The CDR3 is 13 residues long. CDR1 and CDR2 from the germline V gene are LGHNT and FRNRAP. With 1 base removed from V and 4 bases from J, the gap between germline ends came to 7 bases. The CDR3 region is CASGLEGGTEAFF. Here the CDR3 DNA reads TGTGCTAGTGGTTTGGAGGGGGGCACTGAAGCTTTCTTT.

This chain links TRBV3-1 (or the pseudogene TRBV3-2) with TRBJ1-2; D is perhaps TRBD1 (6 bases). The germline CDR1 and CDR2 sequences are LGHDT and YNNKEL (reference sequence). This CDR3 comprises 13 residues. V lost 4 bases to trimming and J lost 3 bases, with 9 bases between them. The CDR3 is CASSLNRDYGYTF. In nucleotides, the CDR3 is TGTGCCAGCAGCCTAAACAGGGACTATGGCTACACCTTC.

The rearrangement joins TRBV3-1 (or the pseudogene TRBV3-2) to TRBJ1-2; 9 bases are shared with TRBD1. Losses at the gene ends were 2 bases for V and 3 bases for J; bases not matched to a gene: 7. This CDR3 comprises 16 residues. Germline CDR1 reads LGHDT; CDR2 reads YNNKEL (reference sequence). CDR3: CASSQIYRGLDYGYTF. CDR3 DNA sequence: TGTGCCAGCAGCCAAATTTACAGGGGGCTGGACTATGGCTACACCTTC.

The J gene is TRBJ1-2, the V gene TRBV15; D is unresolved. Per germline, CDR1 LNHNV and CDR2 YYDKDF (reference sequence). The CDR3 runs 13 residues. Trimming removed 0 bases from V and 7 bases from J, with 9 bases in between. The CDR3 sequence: CATSRDIRGGYTF. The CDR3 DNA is TGTGCCACCAGCAGAGATATAAGAGGTGGCTACACCTTC.

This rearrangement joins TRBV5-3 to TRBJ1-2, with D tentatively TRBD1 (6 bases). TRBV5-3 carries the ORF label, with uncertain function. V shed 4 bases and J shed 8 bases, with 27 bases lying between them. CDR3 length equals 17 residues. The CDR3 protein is CARSVPVLAGASRGYTF. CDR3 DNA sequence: TGTGCCAGAAGCGTACCTGTTCTGGCGGGGGCGAGTAGGGGCTACACCTTC.

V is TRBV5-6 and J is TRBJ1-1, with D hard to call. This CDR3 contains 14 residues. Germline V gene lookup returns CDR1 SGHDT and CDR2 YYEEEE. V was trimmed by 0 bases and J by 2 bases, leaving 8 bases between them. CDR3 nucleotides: TGTGCCAGCAGCTTGGTAGGACGAAACACTGAAGCTTTCTTT. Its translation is CASSLVGRNTEAFF.

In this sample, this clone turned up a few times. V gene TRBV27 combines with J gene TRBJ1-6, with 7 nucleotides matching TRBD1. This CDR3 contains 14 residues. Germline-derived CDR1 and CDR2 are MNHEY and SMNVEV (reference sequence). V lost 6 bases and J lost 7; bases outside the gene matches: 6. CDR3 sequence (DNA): TGTGCCAGCAGACCAGGGGGAAGAAATTCACCCCTCCACTTT. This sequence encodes CASRPGGRNSPLHF.

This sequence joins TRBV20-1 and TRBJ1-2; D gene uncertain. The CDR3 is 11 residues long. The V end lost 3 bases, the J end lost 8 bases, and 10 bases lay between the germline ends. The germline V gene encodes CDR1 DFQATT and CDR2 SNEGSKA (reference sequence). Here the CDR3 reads CSARPSRGYTF. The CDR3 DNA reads TGCAGTGCTAGGCCTTCAAGGGGCTACACCTTC.

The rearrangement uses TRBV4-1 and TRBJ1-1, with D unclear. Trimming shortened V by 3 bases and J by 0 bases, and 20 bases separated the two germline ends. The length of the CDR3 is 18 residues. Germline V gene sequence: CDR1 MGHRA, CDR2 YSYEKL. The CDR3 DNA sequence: TGCGCCAGCAGCCACGTTTTGTGGTCACAAGACTTGAACACTGAAGCTTTCTTT. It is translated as CASSHVLWSQDLNTEAFF.

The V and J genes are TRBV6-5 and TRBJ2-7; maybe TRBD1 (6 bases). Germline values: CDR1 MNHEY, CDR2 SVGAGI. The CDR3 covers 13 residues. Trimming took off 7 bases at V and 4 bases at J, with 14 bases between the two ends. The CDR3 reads CASTDSAPYEQYF. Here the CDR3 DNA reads TGTGCCAGCACGGACAGTGCACCTTACGAGCAGTACTTC.

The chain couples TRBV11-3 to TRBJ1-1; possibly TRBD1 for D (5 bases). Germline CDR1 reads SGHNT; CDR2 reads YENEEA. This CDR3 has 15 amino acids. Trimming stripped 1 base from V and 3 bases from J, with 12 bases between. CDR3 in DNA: TGTGCCAGCAGCTTAGGTGGGGGTCAAGACACTGAAGCTTTCTTT. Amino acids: CASSLGGGQDTEAFF.

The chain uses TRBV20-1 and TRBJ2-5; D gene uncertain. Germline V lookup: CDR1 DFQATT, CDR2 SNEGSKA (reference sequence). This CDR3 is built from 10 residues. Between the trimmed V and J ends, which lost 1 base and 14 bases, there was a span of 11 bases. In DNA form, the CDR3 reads TGCAGTGCTAGAGCCAATTACCATTACTTC. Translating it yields CSARANYHYF.